Each of the 21 T cell receptor beta chains below was sequenced from the same sample in a study of T cells in tumors after PD-1 blockade. Assay used: immunoSEQ multiplex PCR; TCRdb lists only in-frame clones, some missing. The sample yields about 19,000 clones, about 84% seen once. The input for sequencing was PBMCs, taken after anti-PD-1 therapy. These receptor sequences come from a human donor with advanced basal cell or squamous cell carcinoma (not recorded which).

This clone appeared a single time. The genes are TRBV6-5 and TRBJ2-7, with D tentatively TRBD1 (6 bases). Trimming took off 6 bases at V and 7 bases at J, with 10 bases between the two ends. The length of the CDR3 is 11 residues. CDR1 and CDR2 (germline): MNHEY, SVGAGI. The DNA of the CDR3 is TGTGCCAGCAGCCGGGACAAGGAGCAGTACTTC. As protein: CASSRDKEQYF.

The chain couples TRBV28 to TRBJ2-2, with 12 bases aligning to TRBD1. V trimming: 5 bases; J trimming: 0 bases; junction bases outside the gene matches: 10. Looked up from germline, CDR1 is MDHEN and CDR2 is SYDVKM. This CDR3 is 19 amino acids long. The CDR3 here is CASSDRLGTGGANTGELFF. CDR3 in DNA: TGTGCCAGCAGTGACCGACTCGGGACAGGGGGCGCGAACACCGGGGAGCTGTTTTTT.

By share, this clone ranks as large. The rearrangement joins TRBV24-1 to TRBJ2-1, with D hard to call. V was trimmed by 3 bases and J by 9 bases, leaving 14 bases between them. Germline V CDR1 and CDR2: KGHDR, SFDVKD. CDR3 length: 14 amino acids. CDR3 nucleotide sequence: TGTGCCACCAGTGATCGGACCACCCTAGGTGAGCAGTTCTTC. Amino acid sequence: CATSDRTTLGEQFF.

The CDR3 protein is CASSFVNSPLHF. CDR3 coding DNA: TGTGCCAGCAGTTTTGTGAATTCACCCCTCCACTTT. This rearrangement joins TRBV12-3 or TRBV12-4 to TRBJ1-6; D ambiguous. V dropped 3 bases and J dropped 7 bases, with 4 bases sitting between them. The CDR3 extends over 12 amino acids.

J is TRBJ1-1 and V is TRBV7-9; 9 nucleotides match TRBD1. Germline V gene sequence: CDR1 SEHNR, CDR2 FQNEAQ (reference sequence). This CDR3 comprises 13 residues. Trimming took 4 bases from V and 7 from J; bases not matched to a gene: 4. CDR3 residues: CASSSRDRDEAFF. CDR3 coding DNA: TGTGCCAGCAGCTCCCGGGACAGGGATGAAGCTTTCTTT.

J is TRBJ2-3 and V is TRBV9; 9 bases match TRBD2. Trimming cost V 4 bases and J 4 bases; bases outside gene matches: 16. The CDR3 spans 18 residues. Germline lookup yields CDR1 SGDLS and CDR2 YYNGEE. Here the CDR3 DNA reads TGTGCCAGCAGCCCGAGGGGGCGGGAGGGCCCCCAGCCAGATACGCAGTATTTT. Translated, it gives CASSPRGREGPQPDTQYF.

The genes are TRBV19 and TRBJ1-6; D gene ambiguous. The CDR3 runs 15 residues. Looked up from germline, CDR1 is LNHDA and CDR2 is SQIVND (reference sequence). With 7 bases removed from V and 0 bases from J, the gap between germline ends came to 10 bases. The DNA for the CDR3 is TGTGCCAGTAAGGTCCTTGGCTCCTATAATTCACCCCTCCACTTT. This sequence encodes CASKVLGSYNSPLHF.

This chain joins TRBV5-1 and TRBJ2-7; D is possibly TRBD1 (6 bases). Germline CDR1 and CDR2: SGHRS and YFSETQ. The CDR3 is 15 amino acids. Trimming cost V 4 bases and J 6 bases, with 20 bases left between them. CDR3 nucleotides: TGCGCCAGCAGCGGAACAGGGTTCCTCTTCGGCGAGCAGTACTTC. Its translation: CASSGTGFLFGEQYF. Complete variable domain (other parts from reference TRBV5-1 and TRBJ2-7): KAGVTQTPRYLIKTRGQQVTLSCSPISGHRSVSWYQQTPGQGLQFLFEYFSETQRNKGNFPGRFSGRQFSNSRSEMNVSTLELGDSALYLCASSGTGFLFGEQYFGPGTRLTVT.

This chain uses TRBV2 with TRBJ2-3, with TRBD2 matching 8 bases. V gave up 4 bases and J gave up 5 bases; unmatched junction bases: 20. CDR3 length: 19 residues. Germline-derived CDR1 and CDR2 are SNHLY and FYNNEI. The CDR3 is CASSVEQRRRSGRGDTQYF. The CDR3 DNA is TGTGCCAGCAGTGTAGAGCAACGGCGAAGGAGCGGGAGAGGAGATACGCAGTATTTT. Variable domain in full (rest from reference TRBV2 and TRBJ2-3): EPEVTQTPSHQVTQMGQEVILRCVPISNHLYFYWYRQILGQKVEFLVSFYNNEISEKSEIFDDQFSVERPDGSNFTLKIRSTKLEDSAMYFCASSVEQRRRSGRGDTQYFGPGTRLTVL.

This clone appeared a few times. This chain connects TRBV7-8 to TRBJ2-5; D unclear. Germline V gives CDR1 SGHVS, CDR2 FQNEAQ. This CDR3 has 16 amino acids. Trimming took 0 bases from V and 0 from J, leaving 11 bases between them. CDR3 protein: CASSLAFPSYQETQYF. The CDR3 nucleotides read TGTGCCAGCAGCTTAGCTTTCCCGAGCTACCAAGAGACCCAGTACTTC.

V gene TRBV27 combines with J gene TRBJ2-1; 8 bases are shared with TRBD1. V trimming: 3 bases; J trimming: 7 bases; junction bases outside the gene matches: 2. This CDR3 is 13 amino acids long. Germline CDR1 and CDR2: MNHEY and SMNVEV (reference sequence). Here the CDR3 reads CASSLDRVNEQFF. CDR3 nucleotide sequence: TGTGCCAGCAGTTTGGACAGGGTGAATGAGCAGTTCTTC.

As for this clone: The germline gene is not matched at one end of the junction; a read error may be the cause. The rearrangement uses TRBV7-8 and TRBJ2-4; maybe TRBD2 (6 bases). Germline values: CDR1 SGHVS, CDR2 FQNEAQ. The CDR3 is made up of 12 amino acids. CDR3 loop: CASSLSRLGLDF. The CDR3 nucleotides are TGTGCCAGCAGCTTATCCAGACTAGGTTTGGACTTC.

There are a few counts of this clone. The rearrangement uses TRBV10-3 and TRBJ1-2; TRBD1 matches at 7 bases. This CDR3 comprises 14 residues. In germline, CDR1 is ENHRY, CDR2 SYGVKD. V was pared by 6 bases and J by 2 bases, with 6 bases of the junction left unmatched. The CDR3 DNA is TGTGCCATCAGCCGGGACAGATCAAACTATGGCTACACCTTC. Translation gives CAISRDRSNYGYTF.

The chain couples TRBV5-4 to TRBJ2-1; the D is unclear. Trimming shortened V by 3 bases and J by 7 bases, and 17 bases separated the two germline ends. The CDR3 is 15 amino acids. Germline V CDR1 and CDR2: SGHNT, YYREEE (reference sequence). The CDR3 region has the DNA TGTGCCAGCAGCTCCATCCTTACCGCTAGGAATGAGCAGTTCTTC. Residues: CASSSILTARNEQFF.

This clone was observed a single time. Other DNA sequences in this sample translate to the same CDR3. V gene TRBV18 combines with J gene TRBJ2-2; tentatively, D is TRBD1 or TRBD2 (6 bases each). CDR1 and CDR2 from the germline V gene are KGHSH and LQKENI. The CDR3 totals 17 residues. Trimming took off 6 bases at V and 6 bases at J, with 23 bases between the two ends. Here the CDR3 DNA reads TGTGCCAGCTCCCGGGCTCCGGGGGCAAGAATGTCCGGGGAGCTGTTTTTT. This gives the protein CASSRAPGARMSGELFF.

V gene TRBV12-3 or TRBV12-4 combines with J gene TRBJ1-2; D remains ambiguous. The CDR3 sequence is 11 residues long. V was trimmed by 4 bases and J by 2 bases, leaving 2 bases between them. The CDR3 spells CASSSNYGYTF. CDR3 DNA sequence: TGTGCCAGCAGTTCGAACTATGGCTACACCTTC.

The rearrangement joins TRBV18 to TRBJ1-1; D remains ambiguous. V was pared by 2 bases and J by 4 bases, with 5 bases between. The CDR3 covers 12 residues. Looked up from germline, CDR1 is KGHSH and CDR2 is LQKENI. The CDR3 region has the DNA TGTGCCAGCTCACCAGGGCTCACTGAAGCTTTCTTT. It specifies CASSPGLTEAFF. The whole variable domain, filled in from reference TRBV18 and TRBJ1-1, reads NAGVMQNPRHLVRRRGQEARLRCSPMKGHSHVYWYRQLPEEGLKFMVYLQKENIIDESGMPKERFSAEFPKEGPSILRIQQVVRGDSAAYFCASSPGLTEAFFGQGTRLTVV.

This rearrangement joins TRBV28 to TRBJ1-2; the D gene is possibly TRBD1 (6 bases). Looked up from germline, CDR1 is MDHEN and CDR2 is SYDVKM. CDR3 length: 14 residues. Between the trimmed V and J ends, which lost 4 bases and 8 bases, there was a span of 17 bases. The CDR3 nucleotides read TGTGCCAGCAGTTACGGATTGGGGGCGCCCGGCTACACCTTC. This gives the protein CASSYGLGAPGYTF.

This clone was detected only a few times. The CDR3 coding sequence is TGTGCCAGCAGGGATACAGGGGGTACTGAAGCTTTCTTT. Translation gives CASRDTGGTEAFF. The rearrangement uses TRBV2 and TRBJ1-1, with TRBD1 matching over 8 bases. CDR3 length equals 13 residues. The trim removed 6 bases at V and 5 bases at J, leaving 5 bases unmatched. Germline assignment: CDR1 SNHLY and CDR2 FYNNEI.

V and J are TRBV5-1 and TRBJ2-1; 11 bases match TRBD2. Germline trimming cut 0 bases from V and 7 bases from J; bases unmatched to any gene: 3. Germline V lookup: CDR1 SGHRS, CDR2 YFSETQ. The length of the CDR3 is 15 residues. The CDR3 region is CASSLAGTSGNEQFF. The CDR3 DNA sequence: TGCGCCAGCAGCTTGGCCGGGACTAGCGGAAATGAGCAGTTCTTC.

The V gene is TRBV6-5, the J gene TRBJ1-2; possibly TRBD1 for D (6 bases). Germline CDR1 reads MNHEY; CDR2 reads SVGAGI. The length of the CDR3 is 13 residues. V was shortened by 0 bases and J by 7 bases, with 9 bases between the two germline ends. DNA of the CDR3: TGTGCCAGCAGTTACTCTGTGACAGGTGGCTACACCTTC. Encoded protein: CASSYSVTGGYTF.